This T cell receptor beta chain was obtained from a study of beta chain features in type 1 diabetes. Naive, central memory, regulatory and stem cell-like memory cells within the CD4+ compartment were sorted using CD45RO/CCR7/CD25/CD127/CD95/CD27. The sequenced template was cDNA made from the entire isolated RNA. The assay was immunoSEQ multiplex PCR, and TCRdb's table has in-frame clones only and misses some. Of some 120,000 clones listed, around 16% are singletons. Study-wide results and limits: Type 1 diabetes patients had TCRB CDR3s that were shorter (moderately but significantly so) in all four CD4+ subsets. Cells with high TCR expression could be over-represented when cDNA is sequenced.

Germline lookup yields CDR1 KGHSH and CDR2 LQKENI. This CDR3 has 12 residues. J was trimmed by 12 bases and V by 2 bases; bases with no gene match: 4. To note about this clone: Its target is not known.

This receptor was identified in a man younger than 35 with type 1 diabetes. The sample was central memory CD4+ T cells from blood. The chain employs TRBV18 and TRBJ2-1; 7 nucleotides match TRBD2. The DNA of the CDR3 is TGTGCCAGCTCACCAGATGAGCGGGGGCAGTTCTTC. Translation gives CASSPDERGQFF.